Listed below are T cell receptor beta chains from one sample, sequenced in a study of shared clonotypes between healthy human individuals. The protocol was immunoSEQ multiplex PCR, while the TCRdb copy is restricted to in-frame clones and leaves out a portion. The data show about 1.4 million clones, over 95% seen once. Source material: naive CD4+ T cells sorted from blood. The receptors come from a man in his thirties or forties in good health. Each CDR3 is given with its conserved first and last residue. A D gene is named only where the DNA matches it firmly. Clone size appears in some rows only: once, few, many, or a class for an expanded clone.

CDR3aa: CASSQDRVDTQYF
CDR3nt: TGTGCCAGCAGCCAGGACAGGGTAGATACGCAGTATTTT
abundance: -
v_gene: TRBV5-6
j_gene: TRBJ2-3
d_gene: TRBD1

CDR3aa: CASSLEPGRPNQPQHF
CDR3nt: TGTGCCAGCAGCTTAGAGCCGGGACGGCCCAATCAGCCCCAGCATTTT
abundance: -
v_gene: TRBV7-9
j_gene: TRBJ1-5
d_gene: -

CDR3aa: CASSYYGSGKAGGQFF
CDR3nt: TGTGCCAGCAGTTACTACGGTAGCGGGAAGGCAGGGGGGCAGTTCTTC
abundance: -
v_gene: TRBV6-5
j_gene: TRBJ2-1
d_gene: -

CDR3aa: CASSPPGELAKNIQYF
CDR3nt: TGTGCCAGCAGCCCCCCTGGGGAGCTAGCCAAAAACATTCAGTACTTC
abundance: -
v_gene: TRBV28
j_gene: TRBJ2-4
d_gene: -

CDR3aa: CATSREWSSYNEQFF
CDR3nt: TGTGCCACCAGCAGAGAGTGGAGCTCCTACAATGAGCAGTTCTTC
abundance: -
v_gene: TRBV15
j_gene: TRBJ2-1
d_gene: -

CDR3aa: CASSSGQGVDEQYF
CDR3nt: TGTGCCAGCAGCTCAGGACAGGGGGTCGACGAGCAGTACTTC
abundance: -
v_gene: TRBV5-5
j_gene: TRBJ2-7
d_gene: TRBD1

CDR3aa: CASTLQGTTGNTIYF
CDR3nt: TGTGCCAGCACCTTACAGGGAACTACTGGAAACACCATATATTTT
abundance: once
v_gene: TRBV21-1
j_gene: TRBJ1-3
d_gene: -

CDR3aa: CASRLTSGSSYNEQFF
CDR3nt: TGTGCCAGCAGATTAACTAGCGGGAGCTCCTACAATGAGCAGTTCTTC
abundance: -
v_gene: TRBV11-2
j_gene: TRBJ2-1
d_gene: TRBD2

CDR3aa: CASQPAGGETQYF
CDR3nt: TGCGCCAGCCAACCAGCGGGAGGTGAGACCCAGTACTTC
abundance: -
v_gene: TRBV5-1
j_gene: TRBJ2-5
d_gene: TRBD2

CDR3aa: CASSYDRTVAFF
CDR3nt: TGTGCCAGCAGCTACGACAGAACGGTCGCTTTCTTT
abundance: -
v_gene: TRBV6-5
j_gene: TRBJ1-1
d_gene: -

CDR3aa: CASSRGSEGYFREQYF
CDR3nt: TGTGCCAGCAGCCGGGGTTCTGAGGGTTATTTTCGCGAGCAGTACTTC
abundance: -
v_gene: TRBV27
j_gene: TRBJ2-7
d_gene: -

CDR3aa: CASSFSGTPGNEQFF
CDR3nt: TGTGCCAGCAGTTTCTCCGGGACACCTGGGAATGAGCAGTTCTTC
abundance: -
v_gene: TRBV6-6
j_gene: TRBJ2-1
d_gene: -

CDR3aa: CASSLIRDTIYF
CDR3nt: TGTGCCAGCAGCCTTATCCGAGACACCATATATTTT
abundance: -
v_gene: TRBV7-2
j_gene: TRBJ1-3
d_gene: -

CDR3aa: CASSLLSADREPRHREQFF
CDR3nt: TGTGCCAGCAGTTTACTCTCCGCCGACAGGGAACCACGGCACCGTGAGCAGTTCTTC
abundance: -
v_gene: TRBV27
j_gene: TRBJ2-1
d_gene: TRBD1

CDR3aa: CASSVYSGFGTEAFF
CDR3nt: TGTGCCAGCAGCGTGTATTCAGGGTTCGGAACTGAAGCTTTCTTT
abundance: -
v_gene: TRBV9
j_gene: TRBJ1-1
d_gene: -

CDR3aa: CASSLEGVLAGIEQYF
CDR3nt: TGTGCCAGCAGCTTAGAGGGGGTACTAGCGGGAATCGAGCAGTACTTC
abundance: -
v_gene: TRBV7-9
j_gene: TRBJ2-7
d_gene: TRBD2

CDR3aa: CASSPGPTEAFF
CDR3nt: TGTGCCAGCAGCCCCGGACCGACTGAAGCTTTCTTT
abundance: -
v_gene: TRBV6-6
j_gene: TRBJ1-1
d_gene: -

CDR3aa: CAISEWGGLNTDTQYF
CDR3nt: TGTGCCATCAGTGAATGGGGCGGGCTAAACACAGATACGCAGTATTTT
abundance: -
v_gene: TRBV10-3
j_gene: TRBJ2-3
d_gene: -

CDR3aa: CASGGKRGQGAEAFF
CDR3nt: TGTGCCAGCGGCGGGAAACGGGGACAGGGGGCTGAAGCTTTCTTT
abundance: -
v_gene: TRBV2
j_gene: TRBJ1-1
d_gene: TRBD1

CDR3aa: CASSPTGPYNEQFF
CDR3nt: TGCGCCAGCAGCCCGACCGGCCCCTACAATGAGCAGTTCTTC
abundance: -
v_gene: TRBV4-1
j_gene: TRBJ2-1
d_gene: -

CDR3aa: CASRIGQGRTDTQYF
CDR3nt: TGTGCCAGCAGAATCGGACAGGGGAGAACAGATACGCAGTATTTT
abundance: -
v_gene: TRBV27
j_gene: TRBJ2-3
d_gene: TRBD1

CDR3aa: CASSVTSSGGVGTQYF
CDR3nt: TGTGCCAGCAGCGTTACCTCGTCCGGGGGTGTAGGGACCCAGTACTTC
abundance: -
v_gene: TRBV9
j_gene: TRBJ2-5
d_gene: -

CDR3aa: CASSQVAQYTDTQYF
CDR3nt: TGCGCCAGCAGCCAAGTTGCGCAGTACACAGATACGCAGTATTTT
abundance: -
v_gene: TRBV4-1
j_gene: TRBJ2-3
d_gene: -

CDR3aa: CASSPGPGTGGYEQYF
CDR3nt: TGTGCCAGCAGCCCCGGGCCAGGGACAGGGGGCTACGAGCAGTACTTC
abundance: -
v_gene: TRBV2
j_gene: TRBJ2-7
d_gene: TRBD1

CDR3aa: CASPKEHGLYNEQFF
CDR3nt: TGTGCCAGCCCTAAGGAACACGGCCTTTACAATGAGCAGTTCTTC
abundance: -
v_gene: TRBV21-1
j_gene: TRBJ2-1
d_gene: -

CDR3aa: CASSPLVSFGPNTEAFF
CDR3nt: TGTGCCAGCTCACCCCTCGTTTCGTTTGGGCCGAACACTGAAGCTTTCTTT
abundance: -
v_gene: TRBV18
j_gene: TRBJ1-1
d_gene: -

CDR3aa: CASSLPGQGSYEQYF
CDR3nt: TGTGCCAGTAGTTTACCGGGACAGGGATCCTACGAGCAGTACTTC
abundance: once
v_gene: TRBV19
j_gene: TRBJ2-7
d_gene: TRBD1

CDR3aa: CASSSKGAKNTEAFF
CDR3nt: TGTGCCAGCAGCTCGAAGGGGGCGAAAAACACTGAAGCTTTCTTT
abundance: -
v_gene: TRBV7-2
j_gene: TRBJ1-1
d_gene: TRBD1

CDR3aa: CASIAGHQNTEAFF
CDR3nt: TGTGCCAGCATCGCGGGACACCAGAACACTGAAGCTTTCTTT
abundance: -
v_gene: TRBV2
j_gene: TRBJ1-1
d_gene: -

CDR3aa: CAWGGGYGYTF
CDR3nt: TGTGCCTGGGGAGGTGGCTATGGCTACACCTTC
abundance: -
v_gene: TRBV30
j_gene: TRBJ1-2
d_gene: -

CDR3aa: CASSHTNVLTF
CDR3nt: TGTGCCAGCAGTCACACCAACGTCCTGACTTTC
abundance: -
v_gene: TRBV28
j_gene: TRBJ2-6
d_gene: -

CDR3aa: CASSFGTDSNQPQHF
CDR3nt: TGCGCCAGCAGCTTTGGGACGGATAGCAATCAGCCCCAGCATTTT
abundance: -
v_gene: TRBV5-1
j_gene: TRBJ1-5
d_gene: -

CDR3aa: CATSRWTSDYEQYF
CDR3nt: TGTGCCACCAGCAGATGGACAAGTGACTACGAGCAGTACTTC
abundance: -
v_gene: TRBV15
j_gene: TRBJ2-7
d_gene: -

CDR3aa: CSARRGEAFF
CDR3nt: TGCAGTGCTAGAAGGGGGGAAGCTTTCTTT
abundance: -
v_gene: TRBV20-1
j_gene: TRBJ1-1
d_gene: -

CDR3aa: CSVTGTSPYNEQFF
CDR3nt: TGCAGCGTGACCGGGACTAGCCCCTACAATGAGCAGTTCTTC
abundance: -
v_gene: TRBV29-1
j_gene: TRBJ2-1
d_gene: TRBD2

CDR3aa: CASRGQANTGELFF
CDR3nt: TGTGCCAGCAGGGGACAGGCGAACACCGGGGAGCTGTTTTTT
abundance: -
v_gene: TRBV27
j_gene: TRBJ2-2
d_gene: TRBD1

CDR3aa: CASGLAGSYEQYF
CDR3nt: TGTGCCAGCGGGCTAGCGGGATCCTACGAGCAGTACTTC
abundance: -
v_gene: TRBV7-9
j_gene: TRBJ2-7
d_gene: TRBD2

CDR3aa: CASTPAGGPIDTQYF
CDR3nt: TGCGCCAGCACCCCAGCGGGAGGGCCTATAGATACGCAGTATTTT
abundance: -
v_gene: TRBV5-1
j_gene: TRBJ2-3
d_gene: TRBD2

CDR3aa: CASSLGGTKSYEQYF
CDR3nt: TGTGCCAGTAGTCTGGGCGGGACCAAGAGCTACGAGCAGTACTTC
abundance: -
v_gene: TRBV19
j_gene: TRBJ2-7
d_gene: -

CDR3aa: CASSLACRDRGLGEQYF
CDR3nt: TGTGCCAGCAGCTTAGCTTGCCGGGACAGGGGGCTTGGCGAGCAGTACTTC
abundance: once
v_gene: TRBV11-1
j_gene: TRBJ2-7
d_gene: TRBD1

CDR3aa: CASSYEEVGYGYTF
CDR3nt: TGTGCCAGCAGTTACGAAGAGGTTGGCTATGGCTACACCTTC
abundance: once
v_gene: TRBV6-5
j_gene: TRBJ1-2
d_gene: -

CDR3aa: CASSYSGDRYTF
CDR3nt: TGTGCCAGCAGTTACTCTGGGGATCGCTACACCTTC
abundance: once
v_gene: TRBV6-5
j_gene: TRBJ1-2
d_gene: -

CDR3aa: CASSHPGTPKDRNIQYF
CDR3nt: TGCGCCAGCAGCCACCCCGGGACTCCGAAAGACCGAAACATTCAGTACTTC
abundance: -
v_gene: TRBV4-1
j_gene: TRBJ2-4
d_gene: -

CDR3aa: CASSHSGGPSEQYF
CDR3nt: TGCGCCAGCAGCCACTCAGGAGGGCCTTCCGAGCAGTACTTC
abundance: -
v_gene: TRBV4-3
j_gene: TRBJ2-7
d_gene: -

CDR3aa: CASSESLGVAFF
CDR3nt: TGCGCCAGCAGTGAGTCGTTGGGTGTGGCTTTCTTT
abundance: -
v_gene: TRBV10-1
j_gene: TRBJ1-1
d_gene: -

CDR3aa: CASSPLRGGNEQFF
CDR3nt: TGTGCCAGCTCACCATTGCGGGGGGGCAATGAGCAGTTCTTC
abundance: -
v_gene: TRBV18
j_gene: TRBJ2-1
d_gene: TRBD2

CDR3aa: CAISDPRGAGEKLFF
CDR3nt: TGTGCCATCAGTGACCCCAGAGGGGCGGGAGAAAAACTGTTTTTT
abundance: -
v_gene: TRBV10-3
j_gene: TRBJ1-4
d_gene: -

CDR3aa: CASTDRPGATQYF
CDR3nt: TGTGCCAGCACCGACCGCCCGGGGGCTACGCAGTATTTT
abundance: -
v_gene: TRBV28
j_gene: TRBJ2-3
d_gene: -

CDR3aa: CASSSTGELFF
CDR3nt: TGTGCCAGCAGCTCAACCGGGGAGCTGTTTTTT
abundance: -
v_gene: TRBV7-9
j_gene: TRBJ2-2
d_gene: -